This T cell receptor beta chain came from a study of blood T cells in healthy people across ages. Overall study findings and caveats: The study found more naive CD4+ cells and higher diversity in long-lived than aged donors.

Notes on this clonotype: Antigen unknown.

A second roughly 7 to 11 cycle PCR used barcoded and J-beta primers. TCRdb itself ran the 5' RACE reads through MiXCR, one entry per CDR3 protein. The sample yields about 400,000 distinct CDR3 sequences, roughly half seen once. This TCR was recovered from a man between 60 and 70 years old in good health. The sequencing input was blood.

DNA of the CDR3: TGTGCCTGGAGTCCGCAGGGGACAGGGGGGTACGAGCAGTACTTC. This encodes CAWSPQGTGGYEQYF. This chain links TRBV30 with TRBJ2-7, with 11 bases that match TRBD1. V lost 2 bases to trimming and J lost 4 bases; unmatched junction nucleotides: 7. Germline values: CDR1 GTSNPN, CDR2 SVGIG (reference sequence). The CDR3 length is 15 residues. Full variable domain (remainder filled in from reference TRBV30 and TRBJ2-7): SQTIHQWPATLVQPVGSPLSLECTVEGTSNPNLYWYRQAAGRGLQLLFYSVGIGQISSEVPQNLSASRPQDRQFILSSKKLLLSDSGFYLCAWSPQGTGGYEQYFGPGTRLTVT.